The source of this T cell receptor beta chain is a study of tissue T cells after allogeneic stem cell transplantation. Study outcomes and limitations: The patient cohort was small and clinically heterogeneous, with limited sampling depth. Motif-based clustering found tissue-specific repertoire signatures shared across patients, though few clones were shared.

The CDR3 totals 16 residues. V shed 2 bases and J 0 bases; nucleotides not matched to a gene: 8. Germline V gene data show CDR1 as SGHLS and CDR2 as HYDKME. About this clone: Its target is not known. The germline and genes are mouse ones. The missing CDR3 end, 1 residue past where the read stops, is filled in from the germline J gene.

As for time point: mouse harvest day 7 after allogeneic transplant. Each mouse received 10^7 T-cell-depleted marrow cells plus 10^6 splenic CD5+ T cells by tail vein. B6 (H2b) cells into BALB/c (H2d) mice; tissues taken at day 7 or 14. Survey-depth TCRbeta CDR3 sequencing reported V/J genes and productive frequencies. Sequencing used immunoSEQ multiplex PCR; TCRdb keeps in-frame clones, though not all of them. In the table there are thousands of clones, 50% of which are singletons. This TCR derives from a female BALB/c mouse given C57BL/6 T cells with graft-versus-host disease after an allogeneic hematopoietic cell transplant. This rearrangement joins TRBV12-2 to TRBJ2-7; TRBD2 aligns across 8 bases. The sequenced material came from gut tissue. CDR3 protein: CASSPHWGTSSYEQYF. Partial CDR3 DNA: TGTGCCAGCTCTCCCCACTGGGGGACGAGCTCCTATGAACAGTAC.